Each of the 8 T cell receptor beta chains below was sequenced from the same sample in a study of blood T cell repertoires in COVID-19. Assay: immunoSEQ multiplex PCR; the TCRdb copy retains only in-frame clones and omits some. Seen here are 110,000 or so clones, nearly 90% observed once, and the top ten hold 8.4%. The sample taken for sequencing was peripheral blood. These TCRs come from a woman between 65 and 79 years old who had recovered from COVID-19.

A few counts support this clone. CDR3 in amino acids: CASSLEDSRGYTF. The CDR3 coding sequence is TGTGCCAGCAGCTTAGAAGACAGTCGGGGCTACACCTTC. The chain is built from TRBV7-9 and TRBJ1-2, with TRBD1 as a possible D gene (5 bases). V lost 1 base and J lost 8, with 11 bases in between. This CDR3 region has 13 residues. In germline, CDR1 is SEHNR, CDR2 FQNEAQ (reference sequence). The variable domain in full, completed from reference TRBV7-9 and TRBJ1-2, reads DTGVSQNPRHKITKRGQNVTFRCDPISEHNRLYWYRQTLGQGPEFLTYFQNEAQLEKSRLLSDRFSAERPKGSFSTLEIQRTEQGDSAMYLCASSLEDSRGYTFGSGTRLTVV.

The genes are TRBV4-2 and TRBJ1-4; D remains unclear. CDR3 length: 16 residues. Trimming pared 2 bases from V and 0 bases from J, leaving 10 bases between. The V gene's germline CDR1 is LGHNA and CDR2 YNFKEQ. The CDR3 DNA sequence: TGTGCCAGCAGCCAATCCCCCTACTCAACTAATGAAAAACTGTTTTTT. Translated, it gives CASSQSPYSTNEKLFF.

V and J are TRBV28 and TRBJ2-1; tentatively, D is TRBD2 (7 bases). CDR3 length equals 14 residues. From germline, CDR1 is MDHEN and CDR2 SYDVKM. Trimming cost V 7 bases and J 5 bases, with 15 bases left between them. Here the CDR3 reads CASKGGAYHNEQFF. As DNA, the CDR3 is TGTGCCAGCAAGGGGGGGGCGTACCACAATGAGCAGTTCTTC.

This chain joins TRBV6-6 and TRBJ1-5; 9 bases agree with TRBD1. The J segment lost 1 base and the V segment lost 5 bases, leaving 9 bases of the junction unmatched. The CDR3 length is 17 residues. Germline CDR1 MNHNY, CDR2 SVGAGI (reference sequence). The CDR3 is CASSPLDRGGSNQPQHF. The CDR3 coding sequence is TGTGCCAGCAGTCCGTTGGACAGGGGTGGAAGCAATCAGCCCCAGCATTTT.

This chain connects TRBV4-3 to TRBJ1-2; tentative D call: TRBD1 (5 bases). The ends were cut back, 2 bases at V and 4 bases at J, with 14 bases in the middle. The germline gives CDR1 LGHNA, CDR2 YSLEER. CDR3 size: 15 residues. CDR3: CASSQTVGGGYGYTF. The CDR3, as DNA: TGCGCCAGCAGCCAAACCGTGGGGGGTGGCTATGGCTACACCTTC.

This clone appeared a few times. This sequence joins TRBV4-2 and TRBJ2-7; 12 nucleotides match TRBD2. Germline CDR1 reads LGHNA; CDR2 reads YNFKEQ. J gave up 4 bases and V 2 bases, and 3 bases lay outside the gene matches. The CDR3 sequence is 15 residues long. The CDR3 loop is CASSQRLAGGYEQYF. DNA of the CDR3: TGTGCCAGCAGCCAAAGGCTAGCGGGAGGGTACGAGCAGTACTTC.

The chain recombines TRBV28 with TRBJ2-1; TRBD2 matches 7 bases. V was pared by 5 bases and J by 12 bases, with 16 bases of the junction left unmatched. CDR1 MDHEN and CDR2 SYDVKM come from the germline V gene. CDR3 length equals 15 residues. CDR3 nucleotides: TGTGCCAGCAGTCCCCGGACGGATCTGGGCGGGGGGCAGTTCTTC. As protein: CASSPRTDLGGGQFF.

This chain connects TRBV3-1 (or the pseudogene TRBV3-2) to TRBJ2-7; TRBD1 agrees at 7 bases. J was trimmed by 3 bases and V by 8 bases; bases with no gene match: 7. The CDR3 has 13 amino acids. Germline values: CDR1 LGHDT, CDR2 YNNKEL (reference sequence). In DNA form, the CDR3 reads TGTGCCAGCGGGGTTGCAGGGGGCTACGAGCAGTACTTC. This gives the protein CASGVAGGYEQYF.